This is a list of T cell receptor beta chains from one sample in a study of shared clonotypes between healthy human individuals. Generated by immunoSEQ multiplex PCR, the TCRdb table keeps only in-frame clones and is missing some. The table lists millions of clones, roughly 91% of them singletons, with more than 1.5% in the top ten. Specimen: naive CD8+ T cells from PBMCs. These receptors were obtained from a man aged 18 to 29 in good health. Some clones in this sample may be carry-over from other donors' samples. Both conserved end residues are part of each CDR3. Fields, in order: J gene, D gene, V gene, clone size, CDR3 DNA, CDR3 protein. A D gene is named only where the DNA matches it firmly. The size entry is marked missing in some rows and otherwise reads once, few, many or a size class.

j_gene: TRBJ1-2
d_gene: -
v_gene: TRBV28
abundance: -
CDR3nt: TGTGCCAGCAGTTTCTCTCCTCTCGGGGGCTACACCTTC
CDR3aa: CASSFSPLGGYTF

j_gene: TRBJ2-1
d_gene: -
v_gene: TRBV6-6
abundance: -
CDR3nt: TGTGCCAGCCAAAGGGGGGGTGAGCAGTTCTTC
CDR3aa: CASQRGGEQFF

j_gene: TRBJ2-3
d_gene: -
v_gene: TRBV7-6
abundance: -
CDR3nt: TGTGCCAGCAGCTGGACGTCCGGAGGGACAGATACGCAGTATTTT
CDR3aa: CASSWTSGGTDTQYF

j_gene: TRBJ2-2
d_gene: -
v_gene: TRBV6-6
abundance: -
CDR3nt: TGTGCCAGCAGTTACTCCCCCGGCGGACTGTTTTTT
CDR3aa: CASSYSPGGLFF

j_gene: TRBJ2-1
d_gene: TRBD1
v_gene: TRBV7-6
abundance: -
CDR3nt: TGTGCCAGCAGCCTAGGGGGCAGTGAGCAGTTCTTC
CDR3aa: CASSLGGSEQFF

j_gene: TRBJ2-1
d_gene: -
v_gene: TRBV19
abundance: -
CDR3nt: TGTGCCAGTAAAGATCCGACTACAAGCTCCTACAATGAGCAGTTCTTC
CDR3aa: CASKDPTTSSYNEQFF

j_gene: TRBJ2-2
d_gene: -
v_gene: TRBV7-9
abundance: -
CDR3nt: TGTGCCAGCAGCGTTGGACCCGGGGAGCTGTTTTTT
CDR3aa: CASSVGPGELFF

j_gene: TRBJ2-2
d_gene: -
v_gene: TRBV7-8
abundance: once
CDR3nt: TGTGCCAGCAGCTTAGGTCGAGGGGGCGGGAGGTTCACCGGGGAGCTGTTTTTT
CDR3aa: CASSLGRGGGRFTGELFF

j_gene: TRBJ2-7
d_gene: TRBD1
v_gene: TRBV4-3
abundance: once
CDR3nt: TGCGCCAGCAGCCAAGATACCCCCCAGGCCGGACAGGGTAAGGGCTACGAGCAGTACTTC
CDR3aa: CASSQDTPQAGQGKGYEQYF

j_gene: TRBJ1-2
d_gene: -
v_gene: TRBV28
abundance: -
CDR3nt: TGTGCCAGCAGTCCGTTCGGGGCGAGTGGCTACACCTTC
CDR3aa: CASSPFGASGYTF

j_gene: TRBJ2-7
d_gene: -
v_gene: TRBV9
abundance: -
CDR3nt: TGTGCCAGCAGCGTAGGGGACGGGTGGGAGCAGTACTTC
CDR3aa: CASSVGDGWEQYF

j_gene: TRBJ2-3
d_gene: -
v_gene: TRBV27
abundance: -
CDR3nt: TGTGCCAGCAGTTTTTTAGGGGCGGCGTATAGGGGCACAGATACGCAGTATTTT
CDR3aa: CASSFLGAAYRGTDTQYF

j_gene: TRBJ2-7
d_gene: -
v_gene: TRBV9
abundance: -
CDR3nt: TGTGCCAGCAGCGTCGGTCAGAGCTCCTACGAGCAGTACTTC
CDR3aa: CASSVGQSSYEQYF

j_gene: TRBJ2-7
d_gene: -
v_gene: TRBV10-2
abundance: -
CDR3nt: TGCGCCAGCGGGGGTTGGGCCTACGAGCAGTACTTC
CDR3aa: CASGGWAYEQYF

j_gene: TRBJ1-2
d_gene: TRBD1
v_gene: TRBV28
abundance: -
CDR3nt: TGTGCCAGCAGACTTTCGATACACCCTGTCGGGACAGGAATTAACTATGGCTACACCTTC
CDR3aa: CASRLSIHPVGTGINYGYTF

j_gene: TRBJ2-7
d_gene: TRBD1
v_gene: TRBV9
abundance: -
CDR3nt: TGTGCCAGCAGCGTAGAGGGACAGGGTCGGCACGAGCAGTACTTC
CDR3aa: CASSVEGQGRHEQYF

j_gene: TRBJ2-1
d_gene: -
v_gene: TRBV6-5
abundance: -
CDR3nt: TGTGCCAGCCGCGGTGGCTCCTACAATGAGCAGTTCTTC
CDR3aa: CASRGGSYNEQFF

j_gene: TRBJ2-1
d_gene: -
v_gene: TRBV2
abundance: once
CDR3nt: TGTGCCAGCATGGGTCGGGGGTCCTACAATGAGCAGTTCTTC
CDR3aa: CASMGRGSYNEQFF

j_gene: TRBJ2-7
d_gene: -
v_gene: TRBV27
abundance: -
CDR3nt: TGTGCCAGCACCCAATGGGGGCAGGGCGGTGGCGAGCAGTACTTC
CDR3aa: CASTQWGQGGGEQYF

j_gene: TRBJ2-2
d_gene: -
v_gene: TRBV11-3
abundance: -
CDR3nt: TGTGCCAGCAGCCCCCGGGGACCTGGGCCCGGGGAGCTGTTTTTT
CDR3aa: CASSPRGPGPGELFF

j_gene: TRBJ2-7
d_gene: -
v_gene: TRBV18
abundance: -
CDR3nt: TGTGCCAGCTCACCTTCTCGACGGGATACCTACGAGCAGTACTTC
CDR3aa: CASSPSRRDTYEQYF

j_gene: TRBJ1-1
d_gene: -
v_gene: TRBV7-6
abundance: -
CDR3nt: TGTGCCAGCAGCGCTGGGATGAACACTGAAGCTTTCTTT
CDR3aa: CASSAGMNTEAFF

j_gene: TRBJ1-1
d_gene: -
v_gene: TRBV11-2
abundance: -
CDR3nt: TGTGCCAGCAGCTTAGATATGGGGATTACGAACACTGAAGCTTTCTTT
CDR3aa: CASSLDMGITNTEAFF

j_gene: TRBJ2-5
d_gene: TRBD2
v_gene: TRBV2
abundance: -
CDR3nt: TGTGCCAGCAGTGAAAGAAGACTAGCGGATTTGGAGACCCAGTACTTC
CDR3aa: CASSERRLADLETQYF

j_gene: TRBJ2-1
d_gene: -
v_gene: TRBV27
abundance: -
CDR3nt: TGTGCCAGCAGCTACAACGCTGCGGGTATATCCTACAATGAGCAGTTCTTC
CDR3aa: CASSYNAAGISYNEQFF

j_gene: TRBJ1-1
d_gene: -
v_gene: TRBV5-3
abundance: few
CDR3nt: TGTGCCAATACGGGGCCAGGGACCCTCAACACTGAAGCTTTCTTT
CDR3aa: CANTGPGTLNTEAFF

j_gene: TRBJ1-2
d_gene: -
v_gene: TRBV13
abundance: -
CDR3nt: TGTGCCAGCAGCTCGGGACACCTCGGCTACACCTTC
CDR3aa: CASSSGHLGYTF